This T cell receptor (beta chain) was captured in a study of T cells in Graves' hyperthyroidism and ophthalmopathy. Findings and caveats of the study: A model of 13 V-J features distinguished ophthalmopathy from stable hyperthyroidism.

From RNA transcripts, TCR beta CDR3 regions were amplified. Using the HTBI primer set, a first-round RT-PCR was run on the TCR CDR3. In TCRdb, the multiplex PCR reads were re-called with MiXCR into one record per CDR3 protein. In the table there are some 350,000 distinct CDR3 sequences, more than 15% of which are singletons. Using more than 7.5 ml of fresh peripheral blood, PBMCs were prepared. This clonotype was detected many times. Its antigen is unidentified. The germline V and J ends were trimmed by 4 bases and 1 base, with 7 bases remaining between them. The length of the CDR3 is 13 residues. CDR1 and CDR2 from the germline V gene are SNHLY and FYNNEI.

The source material was blood. The rearrangement joins TRBV2 to TRBJ1-1, with D possibly matching TRBD1 (5 bases). This TCR derives from a woman under 30 with Graves' hyperthyroidism that later progressed to Graves' ophthalmopathy. The DNA for the CDR3 is TGTGCCAGCAGTGTACAGGAGAACACTGAAGCTTTCTTT. Translating gives CASSVQENTEAFF.